The present TCR beta chain was sequenced within a study of technical replicates of blood from several donors. Trimming took 1 base from V and 9 from J; bases not matched to a gene: 6. CDR1 is SGHTA and CDR2 is FQGNSA in the germline V gene. CDR3 size: 15 residues. Clones were read by immunoSEQ multiplex PCR, and TCRdb kept only the in-frame ones, dropping some. The sample lists around 72,000 clones; under 99% were seen once. The chain combines TRBV7-2 with TRBJ2-1; 10 nucleotides line up with TRBD2. The sample consisted of T cells isolated from PBMCs. This sequence was found in a human donor in good health. The CDR3 spells CASSLVAGGRGEQFF. CDR3 in DNA: TGTGCCAGCAGCTTAGTAGCGGGAGGTCGTGGTGAGCAGTTCTTC. Full variable domain (rest looked up from reference TRBV7-2 and TRBJ2-1): GAGVSQSPSNKVTEKGKDVELRCDPISGHTALYWYRQSLGQGLEFLIYFQGNSAPDKSGLPSDRFSAERTGGSVSTLTIQRTQQEDSAVYLCASSLVAGGRGEQFFGPGTRLTVL.